Listed below are T cell receptor beta chains from one sample, sequenced in a study of shared clonotypes between healthy human individuals. Data came from immunoSEQ multiplex PCR; TCRdb stores just in-frame clones and leaves some out. The sample holds about 490,000 clones, 76% seen once. The sample was PBMCs. Every receptor here comes from a woman aged 40 to 55 in good health. Some clones in this sample may be carry-over from other donors' samples. Each CDR3 is given with its conserved first and last residue. A D gene is named only where the DNA matches it firmly. Only some rows state a clone size, as once, few, many or a class for expanded clones.

J | V | D | size | CDR3 | DNA
TRBJ2-1 | TRBV5-4 | TRBD2 | . | CASRPGTSGYNEQFF | TGTGCCAGCAGACCTGGGACTAGCGGCTACAATGAGCAGTTCTTC
TRBJ1-4 | TRBV5-5 | TRBD1 | . | CASSLGDRANEKLFF | TGTGCCAGCAGCTTAGGGGACAGAGCTAATGAAAAACTGTTTTTT
TRBJ1-5 | TRBV5-3 | . | medium-sized | CARSLAQNQPQHF | TGTGCCAGAAGCTTGGCGCAAAATCAGCCCCAGCATTTT
TRBJ1-2 | TRBV5-4 | . | few | CASSSRAGLQDGYTF | TGTGCCAGCAGCTCCCGGGCGGGGCTGCAGGACGGCTACACCTTC
TRBJ2-2 | TRBV28 | . | . | CATGGPGNTGELFF | TGTGCAACCGGGGGTCCGGGGAACACCGGGGAGCTGTTTTTT
TRBJ1-4 | TRBV7-9 | . | . | CASRNLWEKLFF | TGTGCCAGCAGGAACTTGTGGGAAAAACTGTTTTTT
TRBJ2-5 | TRBV29-1 | . | . | CSAEQSTGTQYF | TGCAGCGCCGAGCAATCAACGGGGACCCAGTACTTC
TRBJ1-3 | TRBV28 | TRBD1 | . | CASTRYQGVIESFGNTIYF | TGTGCCAGCACCCGATACCAGGGGGTAATCGAAAGTTTTGGAAACACCATATATTTT
TRBJ2-1 | TRBV2 | TRBD2 | . | CASSRVGLAGNNEQFF | TGTGCCAGCAGTCGGGTGGGGCTAGCGGGAAACAATGAGCAGTTCTTC
TRBJ1-3 | TRBV5-6 | . | . | CASSFWQGGNTIYF | TGTGCCAGCAGCTTCTGGCAGGGGGGAAACACCATATATTTT
TRBJ2-1 | TRBV9 | . | . | CASSPLDESRQFF | TGTGCCAGCAGCCCTTTGGACGAAAGTCGTCAGTTCTTC